This is a list of T cell receptor delta chains from one sample in a study of gamma-delta T cells after stem cell transplantation. TCRdb fed the RT-PCR reads into CATT to redo clone calling. The table has fewer than 13,000 delta-chain clones, over 1% seen once. Material: gamma-delta T cells. The receptors originated from a human donor. It is not recorded whose cells these are; they may come from a transplant donor. Both conserved end residues are part of each CDR3. A D gene is named only where the DNA matches it firmly. Clone sizes are given selectively: once, few, many, or a class where the clone is expanded.

abundance: few
v_gene: TRDV2
j_gene: TRDJ1
d_gene: TRDD3
CDR3aa: CACDTVLGDTASSHTDKLIF
CDR3nt: TGTGCCTGTGACACGGTACTGGGGGATACGGCCTCTTCCCACACCGATAAACTCATCTTT

abundance: -
v_gene: TRDV2
j_gene: TRDJ1
d_gene: -
CDR3aa: CACDTLDGRTGTPYTDKLIF
CDR3nt: TGTGCCTGTGATACCCTCGACGGCCGTACCGGGACACCTTACACCGATAAACTCATCTTT

abundance: -
v_gene: TRDV2
j_gene: TRDJ1
d_gene: TRDD3
CDR3aa: CACDPLLGDTAQYTDKLIF
CDR3nt: TGTGCCTGTGACCCGCTTCTGGGGGATACGGCCCAATACACCGATAAACTCATCTTT

abundance: many
v_gene: TRDV2
j_gene: TRDJ1
d_gene: TRDD3
CDR3aa: CACDPIVPTGDTSSNYTDKLIF
CDR3nt: TGTGCCTGTGACCCTATAGTTCCTACGGGGGATACGTCCTCTAACTACACCGATAAACTCATCTTT

abundance: few
v_gene: TRDV2
j_gene: TRDJ1
d_gene: TRDD3
CDR3aa: CACDIIGSGGLGDTNPDKLIF
CDR3nt: TGTGCCTGTGACATCATTGGGTCCGGAGGACTGGGGGATACTAACCCCGATAAACTCATCTTT

abundance: -
v_gene: TRDV2
j_gene: TRDJ1
d_gene: TRDD3
CDR3aa: CACDPLGDTLSYTDKLIF
CDR3nt: TGTGCCTGTGACCCACTGGGGGATACGCTCTCATACACCGATAAACTCATCTTT

abundance: few
v_gene: TRDV2
j_gene: TRDJ1
d_gene: TRDD3
CDR3aa: CACDTLIRSGGYPDKLIF
CDR3nt: TGTGCCTGTGACACCTTGATCCGATCTGGGGGATACCCCGATAAACTCATCTTT

abundance: many
v_gene: TRDV2
j_gene: TRDJ1
d_gene: TRDD3
CDR3aa: CACDQLVLGVSTDKLIF
CDR3nt: TGTGCCTGTGACCAACTTGTACTGGGGGTTTCCACCGATAAACTCATCTTT

abundance: few
v_gene: TRDV2
j_gene: TRDJ1
d_gene: TRDD3
CDR3aa: CACDTLLGDTLLIF
CDR3nt: TGTGCCTGTGACACTCTACTGGGGGATACGCTCCTCATCTTT

abundance: medium-sized
v_gene: TRDV2
j_gene: TRDJ3
d_gene: TRDD3
CDR3aa: CACDTATGGYSSWDTRQMFF
CDR3nt: TGTGCCTGTGACACCGCGACTGGGGGATACTCTTCCTGGGACACCCGACAGATGTTTTTC

abundance: many
v_gene: TRDV2
j_gene: TRDJ1
d_gene: TRDD3
CDR3aa: CACDTLLGSGDKLIF
CDR3nt: TGTGCCTGTGACACCTTACTGGGGAGCGGGGATAAACTCATCTTT

abundance: -
v_gene: TRDV2
j_gene: TRDJ1
d_gene: TRDD3
CDR3aa: CACDALLGDTGSDKLIF
CDR3nt: TGTGCCTGTGATGCCTTACTGGGGGATACGGGATCCGATAAACTCATCTTT

abundance: few
v_gene: TRDV2
j_gene: TRDJ1
d_gene: TRDD3
CDR3aa: CACDTVSWGTDTDKLIF
CDR3nt: TGTGCCTGTGACACCGTAAGCTGGGGGACAGACACCGATAAACTCATCTTT

abundance: -
v_gene: TRDV2
j_gene: TRDJ1
d_gene: TRDD3
CDR3aa: CACDTMLGDTYTDKLIF
CDR3nt: TGTGCCTGTGACACTATGCTGGGGGATACCTACACCGATAAACTCATCTTT

abundance: -
v_gene: TRDV2
j_gene: TRDJ2
d_gene: TRDD3
CDR3aa: CACDSLLGAPGSAQLFF
CDR3nt: TGTGCCTGTGACTCCCTACTGGGGGCCCCCGGCTCAGCACAACTCTTCTTT

abundance: few
v_gene: TRDV2
j_gene: TRDJ1
d_gene: TRDD3
CDR3aa: CACDTVGDTEYTDKLIF
CDR3nt: TGTGCCTGTGACACCGTGGGGGATACGGAGTACACCGATAAACTCATCTTT

abundance: few
v_gene: TRDV2
j_gene: TRDJ3
d_gene: TRDD3
CDR3aa: CACNTAGDRSWDTRQMFF
CDR3nt: TGTGCCTGTAACACCGCTGGGGATAGGTCTTGGGACACCCGACAGATGTTTTTC

abundance: many
v_gene: TRDV2
j_gene: TRDJ1
d_gene: TRDD3
CDR3aa: CACDTGGLGDTWADKLIF
CDR3nt: TGTGCCTGTGACACCGGGGGACTGGGGGATACCTGGGCCGATAAACTCATCTTT

abundance: -
v_gene: TRDV2
j_gene: TRDJ1
d_gene: TRDD3
CDR3aa: CACDALAGDTDKLIF
CDR3nt: TGTGCCTGTGACGCCTTAGCGGGGGATACCGATAAACTCATCTTT

abundance: medium-sized
v_gene: TRDV2
j_gene: TRDJ1
d_gene: TRDD3
CDR3aa: CACDTVTGGWYTDKLIF
CDR3nt: TGTGCCTGTGACACGGTTACTGGGGGATGGTACACCGATAAACTCATCTTT

abundance: -
v_gene: TRDV2
j_gene: TRDJ1
d_gene: TRDD3
CDR3aa: CACDTVQGIPTDKLIF
CDR3nt: TGTGCCTGTGACACCGTCCAGGGGATACCAACCGATAAACTCATCTTT

abundance: -
v_gene: TRDV2
j_gene: TRDJ1
d_gene: TRDD3
CDR3aa: CACDTIDTGGYARGDKLIF
CDR3nt: TGTGCCTGTGACACCATAGATACTGGGGGATACGCGAGGGGTGATAAACTCATCTTT

abundance: few
v_gene: TRDV2
j_gene: TRDJ1
d_gene: TRDD3
CDR3aa: CACDAIGGYGGTDKLIF
CDR3nt: TGTGCCTGTGACGCTATTGGGGGATACGGGGGGACCGATAAACTCATCTTT

abundance: few
v_gene: TRDV2
j_gene: TRDJ1
d_gene: TRDD3
CDR3aa: CACDLLGDPGDKLIF
CDR3nt: TGTGCCTGTGACCTACTGGGGGATCCTGGCGATAAACTCATCTTT

abundance: many
v_gene: TRDV2
j_gene: TRDJ1
d_gene: TRDD3
CDR3aa: CACDTVNGGYAIDTDKLIF
CDR3nt: TGTGCCTGTGACACCGTCAATGGGGGATACGCCATAGACACCGATAAACTCATCTTT

abundance: many
v_gene: TRDV2
j_gene: TRDJ1
d_gene: TRDD3
CDR3aa: CACDTVGDGDKLIF
CDR3nt: TGTGCCTGTGACACCGTGGGGGACGGGGATAAACTCATCTTT

abundance: few
v_gene: TRDV2
j_gene: TRDJ3
d_gene: TRDD3
CDR3aa: CACDPLLGDTPESWDTRQMFF
CDR3nt: TGTGCCTGTGACCCGCTTCTGGGGGATACGCCTGAGTCCTGGGACACCCGACAGATGTTTTTC

abundance: -
v_gene: TRDV2
j_gene: TRDJ1
d_gene: TRDD3
CDR3aa: CACDTVASVLGTAIAADKLIF
CDR3nt: TGTGCCTGTGACACCGTTGCTTCAGTACTGGGGACAGCCATAGCGGCCGATAAACTCATCTTT

abundance: many
v_gene: TRDV2
j_gene: TRDJ1
d_gene: -
CDR3aa: CACDTLGGDTDKLIF
CDR3nt: TGTGCCTGTGACACCTTGGGGGGCGACACCGATAAACTCATCTTT

abundance: few
v_gene: TRDV2
j_gene: TRDJ1
d_gene: TRDD3
CDR3aa: CACEPLLGDRTQLIF
CDR3nt: TGTGCCTGTGAACCCCTACTGGGGGATAGAACACAACTCATCTTT

abundance: many
v_gene: TRDV2
j_gene: TRDJ1
d_gene: TRDD3
CDR3aa: CACFPVLGVSYTDKLIF
CDR3nt: TGTGCCTGCTTTCCCGTACTGGGGGTTTCGTACACCGATAAACTCATCTTT

abundance: many
v_gene: TRDV2
j_gene: TRDJ3
d_gene: TRDD3
CDR3aa: CACDMYWGIPDSWDTRQMFF
CDR3nt: TGTGCCTGTGACATGTACTGGGGGATACCCGACTCCTGGGACACCCGACAGATGTTTTTC

abundance: many
v_gene: TRDV3
j_gene: TRDJ1
d_gene: -
CDR3aa: CAKRVGTKYGRGGLIF
CDR3nt: TGTGCGAAACGAGTTGGGACAAAGTACGGCCGGGGTGGACTCATCTTT

abundance: few
v_gene: TRDV2
j_gene: TRDJ3
d_gene: TRDD3
CDR3aa: CACDTSGTGGYISWDTRQMFF
CDR3nt: TGTGCCTGTGACACGTCGGGTACTGGGGGATATATCTCCTGGGACACCCGACAGATGTTTTTC

abundance: medium-sized
v_gene: TRDV2
j_gene: TRDJ1
d_gene: TRDD3
CDR3aa: CACAPLGDRYTDKLIF
CDR3nt: TGTGCCTGTGCCCCCCTGGGGGACCGGTACACCGATAAACTCATCTTT

abundance: many
v_gene: TRDV2
j_gene: TRDJ1
d_gene: -
CDR3aa: CACDSLPNSDKLIF
CDR3nt: TGTGCCTGTGACTCCTTACCTAACTCCGATAAACTCATCTTT

abundance: medium-sized
v_gene: TRDV2
j_gene: TRDJ1
d_gene: -
CDR3aa: CACDALWEYTDKLIF
CDR3nt: TGTGCCTGTGACGCCCTCTGGGAGTACACCGATAAACTCATCTTT

abundance: many
v_gene: TRDV2
j_gene: TRDJ1
d_gene: TRDD3
CDR3aa: CACDTLTGGYALALTDKLIF
CDR3nt: TGTGCCTGTGACACGCTTACTGGGGGATACGCGCTTGCCCTCACCGATAAACTCATCTTT

abundance: many
v_gene: TRDV2
j_gene: TRDJ1
d_gene: TRDD3
CDR3aa: CACDPLGGIRADKLIF
CDR3nt: TGTGCCTGTGACCCCTTAGGGGGGATACGCGCCGATAAACTCATCTTT

abundance: -
v_gene: TRDV2
j_gene: TRDJ1
d_gene: TRDD3
CDR3aa: CACNMVLGDTPLNTDKLIF
CDR3nt: TGTGCCTGTAACATGGTACTGGGGGATACGCCCTTGAACACCGATAAACTCATCTTT

abundance: many
v_gene: TRDV2
j_gene: TRDJ1
d_gene: TRDD3
CDR3aa: CACERLGGDTDKLIF
CDR3nt: TGTGCCTGCGAAAGACTGGGGGGGGACACCGATAAACTCATCTTT

abundance: few
v_gene: TRDV2
j_gene: TRDJ1
d_gene: TRDD3
CDR3aa: CACDTVRTGGTRYTDKLIF
CDR3nt: TGTGCCTGTGACACCGTCCGTACTGGGGGCACGAGGTACACCGATAAACTCATCTTT

abundance: -
v_gene: TRDV2
j_gene: TRDJ1
d_gene: TRDD3
CDR3aa: CACDSLLGVHTDKLIF
CDR3nt: TGTGCCTGTGACTCTTTACTGGGGGTTCACACCGATAAACTCATCTTT

abundance: few
v_gene: TRDV2
j_gene: TRDJ3
d_gene: TRDD3
CDR3aa: CACDLLGDTTYSWDTRQMFF
CDR3nt: TGTGCCTGTGACCTACTGGGGGATACGACCTATTCCTGGGACACCCGACAGATGTTTTTC

abundance: medium-sized
v_gene: TRDV2
j_gene: TRDJ1
d_gene: TRDD3
CDR3aa: CACVQLGDTGDKLIF
CDR3nt: TGTGCCTGTGTCCAACTGGGGGATACAGGCGATAAACTCATCTTT

abundance: many
v_gene: TRDV2
j_gene: TRDJ1
d_gene: -
CDR3aa: CACDAVNGVGLYTDKLIF
CDR3nt: TGTGCCTGTGACGCCGTTAATGGCGTAGGACTCTACACCGATAAACTCATCTTT

abundance: few
v_gene: TRDV2
j_gene: TRDJ1
d_gene: TRDD3
CDR3aa: CACDPILSPLLGDTKSLTDKLIF
CDR3nt: TGTGCCTGTGATCCGATACTCTCCCCTTTACTGGGGGATACGAAGTCGCTCACCGATAAACTCATCTTT

abundance: many
v_gene: TRDV2
j_gene: TRDJ1
d_gene: -
CDR3aa: CACDPLGTNTDKLIF
CDR3nt: TGTGCCTGTGACCCCCTGGGGACAAACACCGATAAACTCATCTTT

abundance: -
v_gene: TRDV2
j_gene: TRDJ1
d_gene: TRDD3
CDR3aa: CACDTVELGDLYTDKLIF
CDR3nt: TGTGCCTGTGACACCGTCGAACTGGGGGATCTGTACACCGATAAACTCATCTTT

abundance: few
v_gene: TRDV2
j_gene: TRDJ3
d_gene: TRDD3
CDR3aa: CACDWLLGDTRWDTRQMFF
CDR3nt: TGTGCCTGTGACTGGCTACTGGGGGATACGCGGTGGGACACCCGACAGATGTTTTTC

abundance: -
v_gene: TRDV2
j_gene: TRDJ1
d_gene: TRDD3
CDR3aa: CACDTVGLGGYTDKLIF
CDR3nt: TGTGCCTGTGACACGGTTGGACTGGGGGGTTACACCGATAAACTCATCTTT

abundance: many
v_gene: TRDV2
j_gene: TRDJ1
d_gene: TRDD3
CDR3aa: CACDNLLGDTDKLIF
CDR3nt: TGTGCCTGTGACAATTTACTGGGGGACACCGATAAACTCATCTTT

abundance: many
v_gene: TRDV2
j_gene: TRDJ1
d_gene: TRDD3
CDR3aa: CACLGLGEGQLTDKLIF
CDR3nt: TGTGCCTGCCTGGGACTGGGGGAAGGCCAGCTCACCGATAAACTCATCTTT

abundance: -
v_gene: TRDV2
j_gene: TRDJ1
d_gene: TRDD3
CDR3aa: CACDRLGASYTDKLIF
CDR3nt: TGTGCCTGTGACAGGCTGGGGGCCTCGTACACCGATAAACTCATCTTT

abundance: -
v_gene: TRDV2
j_gene: TRDJ1
d_gene: TRDD3
CDR3aa: CACDVLGGKYTDKLIF
CDR3nt: TGTGCCTGTGACGTACTGGGGGGCAAGTACACCGATAAACTCATCTTT

abundance: -
v_gene: TRDV2
j_gene: TRDJ1
d_gene: TRDD3
CDR3aa: CACDTFPTGGYARGTDKLIF
CDR3nt: TGTGCCTGTGACACTTTTCCAACTGGGGGATACGCAAGGGGCACCGATAAACTCATCTTT

abundance: medium-sized
v_gene: TRDV2
j_gene: TRDJ1
d_gene: -
CDR3aa: CACDTIGIEYTDKLIF
CDR3nt: TGTGCCTGTGACACCATCGGGATCGAGTACACCGATAAACTCATCTTT

abundance: few
v_gene: TRDV2
j_gene: TRDJ1
d_gene: TRDD3
CDR3aa: CACGPVLGDAFIF
CDR3nt: TGTGCCTGTGGTCCCGTACTGGGGGATGCGTTCATCTTT

abundance: -
v_gene: TRDV2
j_gene: TRDJ1
d_gene: TRDD3
CDR3aa: CACEPLGGSLYTDKLIF
CDR3nt: TGTGCCTGTGAGCCGCTGGGGGGTTCTTTGTACACCGATAAACTCATCTTT